The TCR beta chain described here comes from a study of OX40 agonist ivuxolimab in advanced cancers. Profiled with immunoSEQ multiplex PCR; TCRdb holds only in-frame clones, not every one. The sample holds 75,000 to 95,000 clones; under 95% are singletons and the top ten take 0.5% to 0.65%. With regard to this clone: Its antigen remains unidentified.

The study's findings and limits: On average, CD8+ T cells had more expanded clones than CD4+.

This TCR came from an adult with an advanced solid tumor such as melanoma, head and neck, liver or kidney cancer. Sequenced material: CD4+ or CD8+ T cells sorted from blood, taken in a trial of the OX40 agonist ivuxolimab.

The CDR3 DNA is TGTGCCAGCAGCCAAGTCACCGGGACAGCTGAAGCTTTCTTT. Translating gives CASSQVTGTAEAFF. The J gene is TRBJ1-1, the V gene TRBV7-9; 7 bases fit TRBD1. This CDR3 has 14 residues. Germline V lookup: CDR1 SEHNR, CDR2 FQNEAQ (reference sequence). With 5 bases clipped from V and 6 bases from J, the junction kept 9 bases outside the gene matches.